The sequence of this T cell receptor (beta chain) was determined in a study of T cell responses to AZD1222 COVID-19 vaccine. Profiling relied on immunoSEQ multiplex PCR, and the TCRdb table lists in-frame clones only, not all of them. This table has some 100,000 clones, approximately 86% appearing once. Comment on this clone: Its specificity is unknown.

General study results and limits: Baseline testing showed seropositivity in only six or seven AZD1222 recipients.

This material consisted of peripheral blood, taken on day 0 of AZD1222 vaccination. The TCR was taken from an adult in good health.

The CDR3 nucleotides are TGTGCCTGGAGTCCGGGTAGCGGGAGGGCCGGGGAGCTGTTTTTT. This translates into CAWSPGSGRAGELFF. The J gene is TRBJ2-2, the V gene TRBV30; 11 nucleotides agree with TRBD2. Looked up from germline, CDR1 is GTSNPN and CDR2 is SVGIG (reference sequence). The CDR3 is 15 residues long. J was trimmed by 6 bases and V by 2 bases; bases with no gene match: 5.